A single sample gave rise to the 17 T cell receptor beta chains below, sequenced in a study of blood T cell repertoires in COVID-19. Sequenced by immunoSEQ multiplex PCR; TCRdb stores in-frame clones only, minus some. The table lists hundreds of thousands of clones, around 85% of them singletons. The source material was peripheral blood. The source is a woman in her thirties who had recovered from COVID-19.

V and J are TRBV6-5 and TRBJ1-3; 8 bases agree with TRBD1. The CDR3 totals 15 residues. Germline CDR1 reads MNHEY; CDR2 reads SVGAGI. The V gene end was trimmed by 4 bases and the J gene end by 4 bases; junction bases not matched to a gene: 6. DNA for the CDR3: TGTGCCAGCAGTTGGGGACAGGCAACCGGAAACACCATATATTTT. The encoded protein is CASSWGQATGNTIYF.

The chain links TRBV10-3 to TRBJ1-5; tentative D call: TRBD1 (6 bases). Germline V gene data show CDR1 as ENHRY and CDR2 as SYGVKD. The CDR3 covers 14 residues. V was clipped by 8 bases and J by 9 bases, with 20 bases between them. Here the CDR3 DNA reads TGTGCCATCGCTAATGCAGGGGACCTAGGGCCCCAGCATTTT. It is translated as CAIANAGDLGPQHF.

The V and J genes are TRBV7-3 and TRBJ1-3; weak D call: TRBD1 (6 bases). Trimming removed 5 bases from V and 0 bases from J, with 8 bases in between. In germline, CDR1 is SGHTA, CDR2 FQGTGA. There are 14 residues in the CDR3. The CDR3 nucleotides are TGTGCCAGCAGCCAACAGGGCTCTGGAAACACCATATATTTT. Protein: CASSQQGSGNTIYF.

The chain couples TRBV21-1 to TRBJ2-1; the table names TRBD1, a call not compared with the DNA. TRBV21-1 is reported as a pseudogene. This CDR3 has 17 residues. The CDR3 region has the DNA TGTGCCAGCAGCAAAGCCGACAGGGAGAGGGCTTACAATGAGCAGTTCTTC. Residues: CASSKADRERAYNEQFF.

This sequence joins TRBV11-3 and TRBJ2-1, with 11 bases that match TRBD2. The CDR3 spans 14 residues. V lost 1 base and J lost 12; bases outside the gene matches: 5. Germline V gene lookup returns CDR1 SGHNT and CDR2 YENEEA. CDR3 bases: TGTGCCAGCAGCTTAGTAGCGGGGGGGCCTAGGCAGTTCTTC. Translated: CASSLVAGGPRQFF.

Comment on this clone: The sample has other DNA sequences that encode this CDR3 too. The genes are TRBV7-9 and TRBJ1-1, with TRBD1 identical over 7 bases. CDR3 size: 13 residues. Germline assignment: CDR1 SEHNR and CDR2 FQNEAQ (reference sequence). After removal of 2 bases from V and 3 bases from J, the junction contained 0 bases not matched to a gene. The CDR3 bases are TGTGCCAGCAGCTTACAGGGGGACACTGAAGCTTTCTTT. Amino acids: CASSLQGDTEAFF.

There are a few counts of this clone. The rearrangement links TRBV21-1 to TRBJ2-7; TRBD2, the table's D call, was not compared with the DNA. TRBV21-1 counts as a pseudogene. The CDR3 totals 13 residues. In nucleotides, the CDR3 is TGTGCCAGCAGCATCGGGAACTCCTACGAGCAGTACTTC. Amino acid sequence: CASSIGNSYEQYF.

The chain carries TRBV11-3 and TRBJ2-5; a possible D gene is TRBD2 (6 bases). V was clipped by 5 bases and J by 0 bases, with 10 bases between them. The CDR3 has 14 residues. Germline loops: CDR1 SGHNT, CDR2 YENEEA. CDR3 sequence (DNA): TGTGCCAGCAGCGTCCGGGACTACCAAGAGACCCAGTACTTC. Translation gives CASSVRDYQETQYF.

The CDR3 spells CATGPRSQETQYF. The CDR3 nucleotides are TGTGCCACCGGCCCCCGGAGCCAAGAGACCCAGTACTTC. The J gene is TRBJ2-5, the V gene TRBV10-3, with D uncertain. The CDR3 spans 13 residues. The V end lost 10 bases, the J end lost 1 base, and 13 bases lay between the germline ends. CDR1 ENHRY and CDR2 SYGVKD come from the germline V gene.

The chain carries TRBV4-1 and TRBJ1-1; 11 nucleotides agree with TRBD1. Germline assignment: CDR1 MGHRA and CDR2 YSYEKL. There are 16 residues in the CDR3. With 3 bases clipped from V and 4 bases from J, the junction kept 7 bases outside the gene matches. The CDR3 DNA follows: TGCGCCAGCAGCCAGGCCCGGGACAGGGGGTTCACTGAAGCTTTCTTT. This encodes CASSQARDRGFTEAFF.

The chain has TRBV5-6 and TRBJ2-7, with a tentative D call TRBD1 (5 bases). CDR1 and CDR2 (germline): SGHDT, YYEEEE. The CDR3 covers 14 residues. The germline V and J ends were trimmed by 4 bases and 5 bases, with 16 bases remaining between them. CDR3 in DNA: TGTGCCAGCAGCCAGATGGGGCTTTTCGACGAGCAGTACTTC. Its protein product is CASSQMGLFDEQYF.

In nucleotides, the CDR3 is TGTGCCAGCAGCCAAGATTATTCCAGGGATGGGAATTCACCCCTCCACTTT. Amino acids: CASSQDYSRDGNSPLHF. The genes are TRBV14 and TRBJ1-6, with D maybe TRBD1 (5 bases). CDR1 is SGHDN, CDR2 FVKESK, per germline. Deletions cut 0 bases from V and 7 bases from J, with 16 bases between. The CDR3 extends over 17 amino acids.

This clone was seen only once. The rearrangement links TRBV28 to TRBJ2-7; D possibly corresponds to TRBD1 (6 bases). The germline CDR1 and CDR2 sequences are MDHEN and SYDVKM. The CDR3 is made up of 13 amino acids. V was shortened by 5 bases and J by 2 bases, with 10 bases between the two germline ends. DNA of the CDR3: TGTGCCAGCAGTGAAGGGGACACCTACGAGCAGTACTTC. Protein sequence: CASSEGDTYEQYF.

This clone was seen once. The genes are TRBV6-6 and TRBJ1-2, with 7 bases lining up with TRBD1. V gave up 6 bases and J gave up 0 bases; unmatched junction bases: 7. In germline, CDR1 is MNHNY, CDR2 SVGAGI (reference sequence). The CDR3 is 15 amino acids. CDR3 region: CASRGKQGPNYGYTF. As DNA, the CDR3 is TGTGCCAGCAGGGGGAAACAGGGGCCTAACTATGGCTACACCTTC.

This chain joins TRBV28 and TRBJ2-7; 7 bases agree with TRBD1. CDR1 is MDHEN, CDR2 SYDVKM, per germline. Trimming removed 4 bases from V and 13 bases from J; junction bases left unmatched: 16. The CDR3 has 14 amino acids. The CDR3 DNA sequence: TGTGCCAGCAGTTATCAAAACCGGGACAGATCGCCTTACTTC. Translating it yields CASSYQNRDRSPYF.

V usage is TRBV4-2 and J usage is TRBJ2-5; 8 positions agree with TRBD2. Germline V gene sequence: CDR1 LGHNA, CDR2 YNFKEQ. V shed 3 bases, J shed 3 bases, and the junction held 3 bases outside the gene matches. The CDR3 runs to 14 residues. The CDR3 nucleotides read TGTGCCAGCAGCCACGACGGGGGGGAAGAGACCCAGTACTTC. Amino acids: CASSHDGGEETQYF.

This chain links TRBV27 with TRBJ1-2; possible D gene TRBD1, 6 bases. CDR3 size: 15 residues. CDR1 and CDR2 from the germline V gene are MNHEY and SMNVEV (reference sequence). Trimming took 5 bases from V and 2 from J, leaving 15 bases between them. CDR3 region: CASSPRAGANYGYTF. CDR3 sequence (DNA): TGTGCCAGCAGTCCCCGAGCGGGGGCGAACTATGGCTACACCTTC.